This T cell receptor (beta chain) derives from a study of cytomegalovirus exposure and HLA in healthy donors. Study-wide findings and caveats: In vitro confirmation showed a few CMV-associated chains to be CMV antigen specific. Later work found most CMV-associated TCR beta chains apparently HLA-restricted.

60 Vbeta and 13 Jbeta primers were used in PCR. Method: immunoSEQ multiplex PCR; TCRdb's copy keeps in-frame clones and lacks some. The data contain around 60,000 clones, approximately 80% of them seen just once; the ten biggest clones take up less than 7%. With V trimmed by 4 bases and J by 1 base, 4 bases remained unmatched. From germline, CDR1 is KGHSH and CDR2 LQKENI. The CDR3 totals 15 residues. With respect to this clone: Its antigen is unidentified.

V usage is TRBV18 and J usage is TRBJ1-3, with 7 bases aligning to TRBD1. Sequencing used PBMCs. The receptor was derived from a male donor in good health and CMV-seronegative. The DNA of the CDR3 is TGTGCCAGCTCACTGACAGGGACATCTGGAAACACCATATATTTT. This codes for CASSLTGTSGNTIYF.